The rows below give T cell receptor beta chains drawn from one sample of a study of T cell responses to AZD1222 COVID-19 vaccine. Clones were sequenced by immunoSEQ multiplex PCR, and TCRdb holds only the in-frame ones, with some missing. The table lists about 180,000 clones, 85% to 95% of them singletons. Source: peripheral blood, taken 28 days after the second AZD1222 dose. The source of these receptors is an adult who received the AZD1222 COVID-19 vaccine. CDR3s include the opening cysteine and the closing phenylalanine or tryptophan. A D gene is named only where the DNA matches it firmly. Clone size is not always given. Where it is, it says once, few, many or a class for expanded clones.

v_gene: TRBV5-4; j_gene: TRBJ2-5; abundance: .; d_gene: TRBD2; CDR3aa: CASSWGLAGIGEETQYF; CDR3nt: TGTGCCAGCAGCTGGGGACTAGCGGGAATAGGGGAAGAGACCCAGTACTTC
v_gene: TRBV19; j_gene: TRBJ1-2; abundance: .; d_gene: .; CDR3aa: CASKVGGGNYGYTF; CDR3nt: TGTGCCAGCAAAGTTGGGGGGGGTAACTATGGCTACACCTTC
v_gene: TRBV29-1; j_gene: TRBJ2-1; abundance: .; d_gene: TRBD2; CDR3aa: CSGGLAVNNEQFF; CDR3nt: TGCAGCGGGGGACTAGCGGTTAACAATGAGCAGTTCTTC
v_gene: TRBV27; j_gene: TRBJ2-1; abundance: .; d_gene: .; CDR3aa: CASSPGQYNEQFF; CDR3nt: TGTGCCAGCAGTCCCGGACAGTACAATGAGCAGTTCTTC
v_gene: TRBV6-5; j_gene: TRBJ2-1; abundance: .; d_gene: TRBD1; CDR3aa: CASSRDRVWDEQFF; CDR3nt: TGTGCCAGCAGCCGAGACAGGGTTTGGGATGAGCAGTTCTTC
v_gene: TRBV29-1; j_gene: TRBJ1-3; abundance: .; d_gene: .; CDR3aa: CSVVLSRQGRNTIYF; CDR3nt: TGCAGCGTTGTGCTGTCCAGACAAGGCCGAAACACCATATATTTT
v_gene: TRBV4-2; j_gene: TRBJ2-1; abundance: .; d_gene: .; CDR3aa: CASSQDWERSSYNEQFF; CDR3nt: TGTGCCAGCAGCCAAGATTGGGAGCGGAGCTCCTACAATGAGCAGTTCTTC
v_gene: TRBV24-1; j_gene: TRBJ2-3; abundance: .; d_gene: .; CDR3aa: CATSVQGGDTQYF; CDR3nt: TGTGCCACCAGTGTCCAAGGGGGAGATACGCAGTATTTT
v_gene: TRBV6-2/TRBV6-3; j_gene: TRBJ1-1; abundance: .; d_gene: TRBD1; CDR3aa: CASRPQRGQFPEAFF; CDR3nt: TGTGCCAGCAGACCTCAGAGGGGGCAGTTCCCTGAAGCTTTCTTT
v_gene: TRBV6-1; j_gene: TRBJ1-1; abundance: .; d_gene: .; CDR3aa: CASSERDRGSPEAFF; CDR3nt: TGTGCCAGCAGTGAGCGGGATCGGGGCTCCCCTGAAGCTTTCTTT
v_gene: TRBV2; j_gene: TRBJ2-4; abundance: .; d_gene: .; CDR3aa: CASTPMPTGPQYF; CDR3nt: TGTGCCAGCACTCCTATGCCGACGGGACCGCAGTACTTC
v_gene: TRBV11-2; j_gene: TRBJ2-7; abundance: .; d_gene: TRBD2; CDR3aa: CASSSSGRSDEQYF; CDR3nt: TGTGCCAGCAGCTCTAGCGGGAGGAGCGACGAGCAGTACTTC
v_gene: TRBV6-2/TRBV6-3; j_gene: TRBJ2-3; abundance: .; d_gene: TRBD2; CDR3aa: CASSYGGLATDTQYF; CDR3nt: TGTGCCAGCAGTTACGGGGGACTAGCCACAGATACGCAGTATTTT
v_gene: TRBV19; j_gene: TRBJ1-5; abundance: .; d_gene: .; CDR3aa: CASSLGSPQPQHF; CDR3nt: TGTGCCAGTAGTCTGGGTAGCCCTCAGCCCCAGCATTTT
v_gene: TRBV5-1; j_gene: TRBJ1-2; abundance: .; d_gene: .; CDR3aa: CASSFRGRDPPSGGYTF; CDR3nt: TGCGCCAGCAGCTTTCGGGGGCGCGATCCCCCTTCTGGGGGCTACACCTTC
v_gene: TRBV27; j_gene: TRBJ2-1; abundance: .; d_gene: TRBD2; CDR3aa: CASRRTSGDYNEQFF; CDR3nt: TGTGCCAGCAGACGTACTAGCGGAGATTACAATGAGCAGTTCTTC
v_gene: TRBV28; j_gene: TRBJ1-2; abundance: .; d_gene: .; CDR3aa: CASSWDTSNYGYTF; CDR3nt: TGTGCCAGCAGCTGGGACACCTCTAACTATGGCTACACCTTC
v_gene: TRBV11-2; j_gene: TRBJ1-4; abundance: .; d_gene: .; CDR3aa: CASSLLLGPAEKLFF; CDR3nt: TGTGCCAGCAGCTTACTTTTGGGACCGGCTGAAAAACTGTTTTTT
v_gene: TRBV7-9; j_gene: TRBJ2-7; abundance: .; d_gene: TRBD1; CDR3aa: CASSAPQGATYEQYF; CDR3nt: TGTGCCAGCAGCGCACCACAGGGGGCAACCTACGAGCAGTACTTC
v_gene: TRBV18; j_gene: TRBJ1-1; abundance: .; d_gene: .; CDR3aa: CASSPTVMNAEAFF; CDR3nt: TGTGCCAGCTCACCGACGGTTATGAACGCTGAAGCTTTCTTT
v_gene: TRBV3-1/TRBV3-2; j_gene: TRBJ2-3; abundance: .; d_gene: .; CDR3aa: CASSQAFRGGTDTQYF; CDR3nt: TGTGCCAGCAGCCAAGCTTTCCGGGGTGGCACAGATACGCAGTATTTT
v_gene: TRBV19; j_gene: TRBJ1-1; abundance: .; d_gene: .; CDR3aa: CASSWQTNTEAFF; CDR3nt: TGTGCCAGTAGCTGGCAGACCAACACTGAAGCTTTCTTT
v_gene: TRBV6-5; j_gene: TRBJ1-2; abundance: .; d_gene: .; CDR3aa: CASTAGGGPFYGYTF; CDR3nt: TGTGCCAGCACCGCCGGGGGGGGGCCCTTCTATGGCTACACCTTC
v_gene: TRBV2; j_gene: TRBJ2-1; abundance: few; d_gene: .; CDR3aa: CASSEWPRGLDEQFF; CDR3nt: TGTGCCAGCAGTGAATGGCCTAGGGGTTTGGATGAGCAGTTCTTC
v_gene: TRBV6-2/TRBV6-3; j_gene: TRBJ1-2; abundance: .; d_gene: TRBD1; CDR3aa: CASSPTGVTVYGYTF; CDR3nt: TGTGCCAGCAGCCCGACAGGGGTGACGGTCTATGGCTACACCTTC
v_gene: TRBV7-9; j_gene: TRBJ2-3; abundance: .; d_gene: .; CDR3aa: CASRSPFTDTQYF; CDR3nt: TGTGCCAGCAGGTCTCCGTTCACAGATACGCAGTATTTT
v_gene: TRBV7-2; j_gene: TRBJ2-3; abundance: .; d_gene: .; CDR3aa: CASSSVGGAITDTQYF; CDR3nt: TGTGCCAGCAGCTCCGTTGGAGGGGCGATCACAGATACGCAGTATTTT
v_gene: TRBV29-1; j_gene: TRBJ2-3; abundance: .; d_gene: .; CDR3aa: CSVEGDLPSTDTQYF; CDR3nt: TGCAGCGTTGAGGGGGACTTACCTAGCACAGATACGCAGTATTTT
v_gene: TRBV29-1; j_gene: TRBJ1-2; abundance: once; d_gene: TRBD1; CDR3aa: CSAIRTGEFSDGYTF; CDR3nt: TGCAGCGCCATACGAACAGGGGAGTTCTCTGATGGCTACACCTTC
v_gene: TRBV24-1; j_gene: TRBJ2-3; abundance: .; d_gene: .; CDR3aa: CATSEGGGGSVDTQYF; CDR3nt: TGTGCCACCAGTGAAGGTGGAGGGGGGAGCGTAGATACGCAGTATTTT
v_gene: TRBV7-9; j_gene: TRBJ1-5; abundance: .; d_gene: .; CDR3aa: CASSSGYQPQHF; CDR3nt: TGTGCCAGCAGCTCCGGGTATCAGCCCCAGCATTTT
v_gene: TRBV5-6; j_gene: TRBJ2-5; abundance: .; d_gene: TRBD2; CDR3aa: CASSKLAGPLETQYF; CDR3nt: TGTGCCAGCAGTAAACTAGCGGGGCCTTTAGAGACCCAGTACTTC
v_gene: TRBV7-3; j_gene: TRBJ2-1; abundance: .; d_gene: TRBD2; CDR3aa: CASSLSGGLSYNEQFF; CDR3nt: TGTGCCAGCAGCTTATCGGGGGGACTCTCCTACAATGAGCAGTTCTTC
v_gene: TRBV19; j_gene: TRBJ1-5; abundance: .; d_gene: .; CDR3aa: CASSPPYQPQHF; CDR3nt: TGTGCCAGTAGCCCCCCGTATCAGCCCCAGCATTTT
v_gene: TRBV7-2; j_gene: TRBJ1-2; abundance: .; d_gene: .; CDR3aa: CASSVGVTGGYTF; CDR3nt: TGTGCCAGCAGCGTGGGGGTAACGGGCGGCTACACCTTC
v_gene: TRBV19; j_gene: TRBJ1-5; abundance: .; d_gene: .; CDR3aa: CASDLDSYNQPQHF; CDR3nt: TGTGCCAGTGACCTGGACAGTTACAATCAGCCCCAGCATTTT
v_gene: TRBV7-9; j_gene: TRBJ2-1; abundance: .; d_gene: TRBD2; CDR3aa: CASSPGLAGVNEQFF; CDR3nt: TGTGCCAGCAGCCCCGGACTAGCGGGGGTTAATGAGCAGTTCTTC
v_gene: TRBV6-1; j_gene: TRBJ2-7; abundance: .; d_gene: TRBD1; CDR3aa: CASSEGVGTGYYEQYF; CDR3nt: TGTGCCAGCAGTGAAGGGGTGGGGACAGGCTACTACGAGCAGTACTTC
v_gene: TRBV18; j_gene: TRBJ1-1; abundance: .; d_gene: .; CDR3aa: CASSPDTVAEAFF; CDR3nt: TGTGCCAGCTCCCCGGACACTGTGGCTGAAGCTTTCTTT
v_gene: TRBV27; j_gene: TRBJ1-1; abundance: .; d_gene: TRBD1; CDR3aa: CASSSTGGNTEAFF; CDR3nt: TGTGCCAGCAGCTCCACAGGGGGCAATACTGAAGCTTTCTTT
v_gene: TRBV11-2; j_gene: TRBJ1-6; abundance: .; d_gene: TRBD1; CDR3aa: CASSITTGVNSPLHF; CDR3nt: TGTGCCAGCAGCATTACGACAGGGGTCAATTCACCCCTCCACTTT
v_gene: TRBV9; j_gene: TRBJ2-7; abundance: .; d_gene: .; CDR3aa: CASSVGVETSYEQYF; CDR3nt: TGTGCCAGCAGCGTCGGAGTGGAGACGTCCTACGAGCAGTACTTC
v_gene: TRBV6-2/TRBV6-3; j_gene: TRBJ1-2; abundance: .; d_gene: .; CDR3aa: CASSDRPVGYTF; CDR3nt: TGTGCCAGCAGTGATCGCCCGGTAGGCTACACCTTC
v_gene: TRBV19; j_gene: TRBJ1-2; abundance: .; d_gene: .; CDR3aa: CASSIVWADPYGYTF; CDR3nt: TGTGCCAGTAGTATAGTCTGGGCGGACCCCTATGGCTACACCTTC
v_gene: TRBV12-5; j_gene: TRBJ1-1; abundance: .; d_gene: .; CDR3aa: CASGLFWGGAGTEAFF; CDR3nt: TGTGCTAGTGGTTTGTTTTGGGGGGGCGCGGGGACTGAAGCTTTCTTT
v_gene: TRBV9; j_gene: TRBJ2-7; abundance: .; d_gene: .; CDR3aa: CASSVDQGNYEQYF; CDR3nt: TGTGCCAGCAGCGTAGACCAGGGGAACTACGAGCAGTACTTC
v_gene: TRBV7-2; j_gene: TRBJ1-6; abundance: .; d_gene: TRBD1; CDR3aa: CASSGQGLGYNSPLHF; CDR3nt: TGTGCCAGCAGCGGACAGGGTCTGGGTTATAATTCACCCCTCCACTTT
v_gene: TRBV7-6; j_gene: TRBJ2-3; abundance: .; d_gene: .; CDR3aa: CASSLVAAGSRNTQYF; CDR3nt: TGTGCCAGCAGCTTAGTCGCAGCGGGCAGCAGAAATACGCAGTATTTT
v_gene: TRBV19; j_gene: TRBJ1-1; abundance: .; d_gene: TRBD1; CDR3aa: CASSFGTENTEAFF; CDR3nt: TGTGCCAGTAGTTTTGGGACAGAGAACACTGAAGCTTTCTTT
v_gene: TRBV28; j_gene: TRBJ1-3; abundance: .; d_gene: TRBD1; CDR3aa: CASSMTGSSGNTIYF; CDR3nt: TGTGCCAGCAGTATGACAGGGAGCTCTGGAAACACCATATATTTT
v_gene: TRBV29-1; j_gene: TRBJ2-5; abundance: once; d_gene: .; CDR3aa: CSVEEGVGETQYF; CDR3nt: TGCAGCGTTGAGGAGGGGGTGGGAGAGACCCAGTACTTC
v_gene: TRBV21-1; j_gene: TRBJ1-6; abundance: .; d_gene: .; CDR3aa: CASSKGLQDSPLHF; CDR3nt: TGTGCCAGCAGCAAAGGATTACAGGATTCACCCCTCCACTTT
v_gene: TRBV7-8; j_gene: TRBJ2-7; abundance: .; d_gene: TRBD1; CDR3aa: CASSLGGQGYEQYF; CDR3nt: TGTGCCAGCAGCTTAGGGGGACAGGGCTACGAGCAGTACTTC